This passage covers 8 T cell receptor beta chains from one sample sequenced in a study of beta chain features in type 1 diabetes. The sequenced template was cDNA made from the entire isolated RNA. Sequencing used immunoSEQ multiplex PCR; TCRdb keeps in-frame clones, though not all of them. This repertoire shows just over 450,000 clones, around 30% found once; its top ten account for about 0.065%. What was sequenced was naive CD4+ T cells from blood. The receptor set was obtained from a man aged 18 to 30 in good health.

As for this clone: Other DNA sequences of this sample code for an identical CDR3. The chain links TRBV30 to TRBJ2-6; D remains ambiguous. With 0 bases removed from V and 4 bases from J, the gap between germline ends came to 4 bases. This CDR3 has 13 residues. In germline, CDR1 is GTSNPN, CDR2 SVGIG (reference sequence). The CDR3 DNA reads TGTGCCTGGAGTGTAAAGGGGGCCAACGTCCTGACTTTC. Amino acid sequence: CAWSVKGANVLTF.

The CDR3 loop is CASSGDRVFEQYF. CDR3 sequence (DNA): TGTGCCAGCAGTGGGGACAGGGTGTTCGAGCAGTACTTC. V and J are TRBV6-1 and TRBJ2-7; TRBD1 agrees at 9 bases. Germline V gene lookup returns CDR1 MNHNS and CDR2 SASEGT. This CDR3 spans 13 amino acids. The trim removed 4 bases at V and 6 bases at J, leaving 4 bases unmatched.

This clone was counted between two and nine times. The DNA for the CDR3 is TGTGCCAGCAGCTCACAGGGGACTGGGGCCAACGTCCTGACTTTC. It yields the protein CASSSQGTGANVLTF. The V gene is TRBV7-9, the J gene TRBJ2-6; 7 bases agree with TRBD1. J gave up 2 bases and V 4 bases, and 2 bases lay outside the gene matches. This CDR3 is 15 amino acids long. CDR1 is SEHNR, CDR2 FQNEAQ, per germline (reference sequence).

This chain uses TRBV4-3 with TRBJ2-1; D remains ambiguous. Germline-derived CDR1 and CDR2 are LGHNA and YSLEER. The CDR3 sequence is 13 residues long. Trimming pared 2 bases from V and 5 bases from J, leaving 7 bases between. DNA of the CDR3: TGCGCCAGCAGCCAACTGTCGGACAATGAGCAGTTCTTC. Protein: CASSQLSDNEQFF.

V and J are TRBV19 and TRBJ1-4; D not certain. CDR1 and CDR2 (germline): LNHDA, SQIVND (reference sequence). This CDR3 is built from 14 residues. The germline V and J ends were trimmed by 3 bases and 7 bases, with 12 bases remaining between them. The CDR3 protein is CASSISGSGEKLFF. The CDR3 DNA follows: TGTGCCAGTAGTATTTCGGGTTCGGGTGAAAAACTGTTTTTT.

The chain couples TRBV18 to TRBJ2-3, with a weak D call TRBD2 (6 bases). The germline gives CDR1 KGHSH, CDR2 LQKENI. Trimming shortened V by 1 base and J by 2 bases, and 10 bases separated the two germline ends. The CDR3 sequence is 15 residues long. Written as DNA, the CDR3 is TGTGCCAGCTCACCACTGGGCGGGAACACAGATACGCAGTATTTT. It yields the protein CASSPLGGNTDTQYF.

This rearrangement joins TRBV9 to TRBJ2-1; D remains unclear. V was shortened by 0 bases and J by 5 bases, with 9 bases between the two germline ends. CDR1 SGDLS and CDR2 YYNGEE come from the germline V gene. CDR3 length: 14 amino acids. CDR3 sequence (DNA): TGTGCCAGCAGCGTAGCTTCGCGGCACAATGAGCAGTTCTTC. As protein: CASSVASRHNEQFF.

The chain recombines TRBV7-8 with TRBJ2-7; 7 bases agree with TRBD2. The CDR3 has 15 amino acids. Germline assignment: CDR1 SGHVS and CDR2 FQNEAQ. Losses at the gene ends were 7 bases for V and 0 bases for J; bases not matched to a gene: 9. DNA of the CDR3: TGTGCCAGCACCCCAAGGGCTAGCGGCTCCTACGAGCAGTACTTC. It specifies CASTPRASGSYEQYF.